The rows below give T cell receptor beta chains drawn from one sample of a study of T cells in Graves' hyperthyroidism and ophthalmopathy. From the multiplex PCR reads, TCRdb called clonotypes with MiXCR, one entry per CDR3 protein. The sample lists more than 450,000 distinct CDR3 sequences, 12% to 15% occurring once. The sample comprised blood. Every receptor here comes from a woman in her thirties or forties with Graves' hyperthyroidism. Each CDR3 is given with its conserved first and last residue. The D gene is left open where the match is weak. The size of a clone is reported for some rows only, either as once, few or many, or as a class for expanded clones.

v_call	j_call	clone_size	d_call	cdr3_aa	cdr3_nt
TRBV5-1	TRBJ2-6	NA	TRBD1	CASSLGGPADSGANVLTF	TGCGCCAGCAGCTTAGGGGGCCCGGCGGACTCTGGGGCCAACGTCCTGACTTTC
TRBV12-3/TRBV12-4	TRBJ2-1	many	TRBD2	CASSLPRGNNEQFF	TGTGCCAGCAGCCTACCGCGGGGGAACAATGAGCAGTTCTTC
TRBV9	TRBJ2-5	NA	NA	CASSVEGSTQETQYF	TGTGCCAGCAGCGTAGAAGGTAGCACACAAGAGACCCAGTACTTC
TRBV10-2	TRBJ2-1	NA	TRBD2	CASSETSGRVDNEQFF	TGCGCCAGCAGTGAGACTAGCGGGAGGGTTGACAATGAGCAGTTCTTC
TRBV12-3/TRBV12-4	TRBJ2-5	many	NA	CASSPTLIETQYF	TGTGCCAGCAGCCCTACTTTGATAGAGACCCAGTACTTC
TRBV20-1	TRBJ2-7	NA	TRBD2	CSAETSGNNEQYF	TGCAGTGCTGAGACTAGCGGGAACAACGAGCAGTACTTC
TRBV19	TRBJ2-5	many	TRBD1	CASSTGQGVETQYF	TGTGCCAGTAGTACAGGACAGGGTGTCGAGACCCAGTACTTC
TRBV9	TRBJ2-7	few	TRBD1	CASSVGEAGGIYEQYF	TGTGCCAGCAGCGTAGGTGAGGCAGGGGGAATCTACGAGCAGTACTTC
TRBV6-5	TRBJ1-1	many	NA	CASSYGVRSGRGDTEAFF	TGTGCCAGCAGTTATGGAGTCCGATCCGGACGGGGGGACACTGAAGCTTTCTTT
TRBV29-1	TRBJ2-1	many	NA	CSVEAGVINEQFF	TGCAGCGTTGAAGCGGGGGTGATCAATGAGCAGTTCTTC
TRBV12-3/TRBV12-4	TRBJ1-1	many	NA	CASSLALFLNTEAFF	TGTGCCAGCAGTTTAGCGCTCTTTTTGAACACTGAAGCTTTCTTT
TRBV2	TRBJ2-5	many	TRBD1	CASTKPAGGYETQYF	TGTGCCAGCACCAAACCCGCAGGGGGCTACGAGACCCAGTACTTC
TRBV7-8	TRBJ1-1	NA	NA	CASSLVTAGVEAFF	TGTGCCAGCAGCTTAGTGACGGCAGGGGTTGAAGCTTTCTTT
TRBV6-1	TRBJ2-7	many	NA	CASSEYETYEQYF	TGTGCCAGCAGTGAGTATGAAACCTACGAGCAGTACTTC
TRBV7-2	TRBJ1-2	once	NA	CASSLGGTSVGNYGYTF	TGTGCCAGCAGCTTGGGGGGGACTTCGGTCGGTAACTATGGCTACACCTTC
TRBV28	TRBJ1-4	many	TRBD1	CASSPGQGSTGGEKLFF	TGTGCCAGCAGCCCGGGACAGGGGTCGACAGGAGGTGAAAAACTGTTTTTT
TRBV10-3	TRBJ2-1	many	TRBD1	CAISEGQGANEQFF	TGTGCCATCAGTGAGGGACAGGGGGCCAATGAGCAGTTCTTC
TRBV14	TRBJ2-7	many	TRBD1	CASSRPGQGHEQYF	TGTGCCAGCAGCCGACCGGGACAGGGCCACGAGCAGTACTTC
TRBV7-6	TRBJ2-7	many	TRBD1	CASSLPGSGGDYEQYF	TGTGCCAGCAGCTTACCAGGGTCAGGGGGCGATTACGAGCAGTACTTC
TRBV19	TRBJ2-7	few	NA	CARPGFSYEQYF	TGTGCCAGACCAGGGTTCTCCTACGAGCAGTACTTC
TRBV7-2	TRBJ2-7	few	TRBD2	CASSTRLGGGDYEQYF	TGTGCCAGCAGCACTAGGCTGGGGGGGGGAGACTACGAGCAGTACTTC
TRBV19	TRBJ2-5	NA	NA	CASSGMAPQETQYF	TGTGCCAGTAGTGGGATGGCCCCCCAAGAGACCCAGTACTTC
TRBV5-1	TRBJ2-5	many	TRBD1	CASSRGQGARETQYF	TGCGCCAGCAGCAGGGGACAGGGGGCGCGGGAGACCCAGTACTTC
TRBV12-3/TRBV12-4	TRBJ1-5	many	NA	CASSSSGPNQPQHF	TGTGCCAGCAGTTCATCTGGACCCAATCAGCCCCAGCATTTT
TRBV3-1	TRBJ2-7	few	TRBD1	CASSPRQGRTYEQYF	TGTGCCAGCAGCCCCCGACAGGGTAGAACCTACGAGCAGTACTTC
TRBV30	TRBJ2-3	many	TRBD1	CAWSNGQGFADTQYF	TGTGCCTGGAGTAACGGACAGGGCTTCGCAGATACGCAGTATTTT
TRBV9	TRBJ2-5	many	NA	CASSVGGSTETQYF	TGTGCCAGCAGCGTAGGAGGGAGCACAGAGACCCAGTACTTC
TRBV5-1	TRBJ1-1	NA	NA	CASSLRTGDTEAFF	TGCGCCAGCAGCTTGAGGACGGGGGACACTGAAGCTTTCTTT
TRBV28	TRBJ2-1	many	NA	CASSPGLGSYNEQFF	TGTGCCAGCAGTCCAGGGTTAGGGTCCTACAATGAGCAGTTCTTC
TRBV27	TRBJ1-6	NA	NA	CASSLSQSSYNSPLHF	TGTGCCAGCAGTTTATCACAGAGCTCCTATAATTCACCCCTCCACTTT
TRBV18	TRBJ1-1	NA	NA	CASSARQLGEAFF	TGTGCCAGCTCGGCGCGACAGTTGGGTGAAGCTTTCTTT
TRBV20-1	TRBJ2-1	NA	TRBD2	CSAVADGTSGSFNEQFF	TGCAGTGCTGTCGCTGATGGGACTAGCGGGAGTTTTAATGAGCAGTTCTTC
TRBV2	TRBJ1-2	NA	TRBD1	CASKFTGTGRLYGYTF	TGTGCCAGCAAGTTCACCGGGACAGGGCGGCTCTATGGCTACACCTTC
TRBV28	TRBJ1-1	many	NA	CASSFEPIGMGAFF	TGTGCCAGCAGTTTTGAGCCCATAGGAATGGGAGCTTTCTTT
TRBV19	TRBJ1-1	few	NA	CASSIFRDNTEAFF	TGTGCCAGTAGTATCTTTAGGGATAACACTGAAGCTTTCTTT
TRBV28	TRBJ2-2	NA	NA	CASSMLGAHSNTGELFF	TGTGCCAGCAGCATGCTAGGGGCCCACTCGAACACCGGGGAGCTGTTTTTT